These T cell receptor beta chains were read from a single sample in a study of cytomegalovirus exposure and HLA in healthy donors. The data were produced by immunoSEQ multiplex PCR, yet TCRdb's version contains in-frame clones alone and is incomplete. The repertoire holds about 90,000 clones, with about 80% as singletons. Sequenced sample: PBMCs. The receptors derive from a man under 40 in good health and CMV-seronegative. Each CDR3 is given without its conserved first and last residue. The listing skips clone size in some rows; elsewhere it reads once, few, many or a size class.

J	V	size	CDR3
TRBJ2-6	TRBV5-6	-	ASSLGDFSGANVLT
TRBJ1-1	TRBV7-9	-	ASSARQGMNTEAF
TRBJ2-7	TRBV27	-	ASSPSRGRDYFRSYEQY
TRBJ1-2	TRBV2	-	ASGPWGTRGYT
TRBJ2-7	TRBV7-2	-	ASSLALYEQY
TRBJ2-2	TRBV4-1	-	ASSQGGEGRTGELF
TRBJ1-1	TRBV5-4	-	ASSPDSMNTEAF
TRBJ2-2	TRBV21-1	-	ASSKGELAIGELF
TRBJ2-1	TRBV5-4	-	ASRHDPSGIPYNEQF
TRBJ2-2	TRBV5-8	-	ASSLDRTDTGELF
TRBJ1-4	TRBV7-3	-	ASSRGTNEKLF
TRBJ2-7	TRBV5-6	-	ASSFRTGVGEQY
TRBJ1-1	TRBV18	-	ASSGQGNTEAF
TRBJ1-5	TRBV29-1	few	SVEQGSNQPQH
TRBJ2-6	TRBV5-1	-	ASSLEAGHHGQGPPSGANVLT
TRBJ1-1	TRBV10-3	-	AISGGGGTEAF
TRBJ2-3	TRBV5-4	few	ASSLDRGYTDTQY
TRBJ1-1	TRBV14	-	ASSQSRTGNTEAF
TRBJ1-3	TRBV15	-	ATSRTGSPGNTIY
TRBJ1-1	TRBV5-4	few	ASKRGTAPKDTEAF
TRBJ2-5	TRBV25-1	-	ASSESTRAGETQY
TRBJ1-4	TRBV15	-	ATLSLSSFFATNEKLF
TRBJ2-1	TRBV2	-	ASSGLAAGSYNEQF
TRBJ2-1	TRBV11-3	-	ASSPLLAGGYNEQF
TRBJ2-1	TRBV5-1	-	ASSILGTGTSYNEQF
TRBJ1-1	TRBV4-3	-	ASSQATGVNTEAF
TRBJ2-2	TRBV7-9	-	ASSARQIDRGIGELF
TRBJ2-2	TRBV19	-	ASSIATTGELF
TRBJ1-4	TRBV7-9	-	ASIPLGQGNEKLF
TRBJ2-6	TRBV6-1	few	ASSEVLTGGSGANVLT
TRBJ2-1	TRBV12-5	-	ASGLASGTGYNEQF
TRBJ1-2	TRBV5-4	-	ASSHMWQGPLYGYT
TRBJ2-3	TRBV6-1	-	ASSAINRGRDTQY
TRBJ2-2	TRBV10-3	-	AISATGSGELF
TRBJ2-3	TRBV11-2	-	ASSLVRGLSDTQY
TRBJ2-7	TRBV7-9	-	ASSPFEEQY
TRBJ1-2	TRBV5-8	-	ASSLRDRGYGYT
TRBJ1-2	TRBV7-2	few	ASSSQIYGYT
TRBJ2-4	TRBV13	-	ASSLRLASLAKNIQY
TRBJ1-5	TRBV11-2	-	ASSPTGGKNQPQH
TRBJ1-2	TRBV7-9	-	ASSLEGWTGVGYT
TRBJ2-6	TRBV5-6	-	ASSLVGLLAGAGANVLT
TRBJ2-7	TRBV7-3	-	ASSLNLRGSSEQY
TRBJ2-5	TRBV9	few	ASSVDPSNPTQY
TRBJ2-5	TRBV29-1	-	SAIQSGAKQETQY
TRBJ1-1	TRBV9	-	ASSVDPGVGTEAF
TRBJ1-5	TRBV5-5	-	ASSKEGPMNQPQH
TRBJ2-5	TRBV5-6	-	ASSLVSGVQETQY
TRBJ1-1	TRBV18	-	ASSSTAMNTEAF
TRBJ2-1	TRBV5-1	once	ASSSGTGSYNEQF
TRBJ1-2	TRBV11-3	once	ASSLGTANYGYT
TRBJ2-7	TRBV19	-	ASSIGTGTYEQY
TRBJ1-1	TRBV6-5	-	ASRGGGNTEAF
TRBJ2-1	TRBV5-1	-	ASSTGLAGYYYNEQF
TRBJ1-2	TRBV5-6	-	ASSKNRGRGYT
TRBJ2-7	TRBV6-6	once	ASSGTSGVLYEQY